This TCR beta chain was identified during a study of beta chain features in type 1 diabetes. Background on the study: Age, gender and cell yields were alike across patients and healthy donors. Examined across all samples were some 99 million sorted cells. Notes on the study in general: More deletions and fewer insertions at VDJ junctions were found in patients with type 1 diabetes.

Via the markers CD45RO/CCR7/CD25/CD127/CD95/CD27, stem cell-like memory, regulatory, central memory and naive CD4+ cells were sorted. Expressed TCRB transcripts got sequenced, as all isolated RNA was reverse transcribed. TCRdb keeps only in-frame clones here, not all; method: immunoSEQ multiplex PCR. This table holds about 930,000 clones, 17% found once. The CDR3 runs to 13 residues. Trimming took 4 bases from V and 3 from J; bases not matched to a gene: 0. CDR1 and CDR2 from the germline V gene are SNHLY and FYNNEI. This clone was observed a few times. Its antigen remains unidentified. This TCR was recovered from a woman aged 18-29 years in good health. The genes are TRBV2 and TRBJ1-1; 9 bases line up with TRBD1. The specimen sequenced was naive CD4+ T cells from blood. CDR3 protein: CASSGQGDTEAFF. CDR3 DNA sequence: TGTGCCAGCAGTGGACAGGGGGACACTGAAGCTTTCTTT.